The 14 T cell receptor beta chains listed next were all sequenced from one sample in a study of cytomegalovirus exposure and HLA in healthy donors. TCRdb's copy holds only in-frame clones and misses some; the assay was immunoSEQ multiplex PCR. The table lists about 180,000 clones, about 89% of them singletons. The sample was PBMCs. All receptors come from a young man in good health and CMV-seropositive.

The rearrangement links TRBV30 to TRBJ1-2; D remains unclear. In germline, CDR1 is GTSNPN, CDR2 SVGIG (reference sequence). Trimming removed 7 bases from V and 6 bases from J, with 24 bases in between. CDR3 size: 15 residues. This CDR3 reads CAYRLPDREVDGYTF. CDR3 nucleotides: TGTGCCTACCGACTTCCTGACCGGGAAGTCGATGGCTACACCTTC.

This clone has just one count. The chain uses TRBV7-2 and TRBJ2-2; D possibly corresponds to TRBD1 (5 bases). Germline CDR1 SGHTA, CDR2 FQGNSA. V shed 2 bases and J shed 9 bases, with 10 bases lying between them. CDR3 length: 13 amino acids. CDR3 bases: TGTGCCAGCAGCTTACAGGGTGCAAGGGAGCTGTTTTTT. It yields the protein CASSLQGARELFF.

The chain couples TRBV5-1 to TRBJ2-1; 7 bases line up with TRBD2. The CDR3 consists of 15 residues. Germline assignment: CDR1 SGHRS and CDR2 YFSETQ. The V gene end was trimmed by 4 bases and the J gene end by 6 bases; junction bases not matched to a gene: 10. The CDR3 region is CASSPSGAQINEQFF. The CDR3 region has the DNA TGCGCCAGCAGCCCCAGCGGGGCACAGATCAATGAGCAGTTCTTC.

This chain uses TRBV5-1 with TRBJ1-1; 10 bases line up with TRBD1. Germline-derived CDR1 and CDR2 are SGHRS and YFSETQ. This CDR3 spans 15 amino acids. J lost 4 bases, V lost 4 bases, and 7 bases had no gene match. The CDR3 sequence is CASSPGQGMGTEAFF. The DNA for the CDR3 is TGCGCCAGCAGCCCGGGACAGGGGATGGGCACTGAAGCTTTCTTT.

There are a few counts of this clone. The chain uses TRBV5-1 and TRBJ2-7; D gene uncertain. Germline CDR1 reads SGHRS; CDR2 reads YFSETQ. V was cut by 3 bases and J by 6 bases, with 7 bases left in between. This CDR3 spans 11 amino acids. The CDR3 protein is CASSSYSEQYF. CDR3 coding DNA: TGCGCCAGCAGCTCCTATTCCGAGCAGTACTTC.

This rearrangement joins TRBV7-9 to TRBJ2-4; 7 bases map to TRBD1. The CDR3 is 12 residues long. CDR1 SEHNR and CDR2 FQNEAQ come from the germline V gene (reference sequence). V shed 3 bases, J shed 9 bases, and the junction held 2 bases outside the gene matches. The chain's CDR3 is CASSLGQSIQYF. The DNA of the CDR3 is TGTGCCAGCAGCTTGGGACAGAGCATTCAGTACTTC.

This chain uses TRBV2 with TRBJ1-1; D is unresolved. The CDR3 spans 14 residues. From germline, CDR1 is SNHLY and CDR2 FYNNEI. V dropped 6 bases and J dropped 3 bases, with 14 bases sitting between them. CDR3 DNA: TGTGCCAGCAGGGACCGGACCGGGGACACTGAAGCTTTCTTT. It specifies CASRDRTGDTEAFF. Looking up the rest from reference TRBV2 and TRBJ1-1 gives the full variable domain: EPEVTQTPSHQVTQMGQEVILRCVPISNHLYFYWYRQILGQKVEFLVSFYNNEISEKSEIFDDQFSVERPDGSNFTLKIRSTKLEDSAMYFCASRDRTGDTEAFFGQGTRLTVV.

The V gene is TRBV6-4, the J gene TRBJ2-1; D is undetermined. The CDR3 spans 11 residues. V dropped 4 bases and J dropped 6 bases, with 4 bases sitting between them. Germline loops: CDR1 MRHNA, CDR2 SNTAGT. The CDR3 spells CASSAGNEQFF. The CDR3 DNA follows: TGTGCCAGCAGTGCCGGCAATGAGCAGTTCTTC.

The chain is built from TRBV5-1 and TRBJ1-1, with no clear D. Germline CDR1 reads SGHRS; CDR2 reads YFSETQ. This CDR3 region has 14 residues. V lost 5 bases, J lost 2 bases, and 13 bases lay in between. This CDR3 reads CASSPGSTNTEAFF. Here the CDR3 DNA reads TGCGCCAGCAGTCCCGGGTCCACTAACACTGAAGCTTTCTTT.

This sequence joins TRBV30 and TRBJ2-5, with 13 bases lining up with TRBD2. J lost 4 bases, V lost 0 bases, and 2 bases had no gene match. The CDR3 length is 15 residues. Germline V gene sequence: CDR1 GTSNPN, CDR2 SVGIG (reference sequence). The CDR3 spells CAWSVGLAGIETQYF. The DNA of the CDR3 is TGTGCCTGGAGTGTGGGACTAGCGGGGATAGAGACCCAGTACTTC.

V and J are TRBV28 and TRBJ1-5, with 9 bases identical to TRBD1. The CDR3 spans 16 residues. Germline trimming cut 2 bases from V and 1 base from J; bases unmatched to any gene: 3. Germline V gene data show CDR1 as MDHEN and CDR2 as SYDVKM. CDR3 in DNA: TGTGCCAGCAGTTTAGGGACAGGGACCAGCAATCAGCCCCAGCATTTT. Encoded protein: CASSLGTGTSNQPQHF.

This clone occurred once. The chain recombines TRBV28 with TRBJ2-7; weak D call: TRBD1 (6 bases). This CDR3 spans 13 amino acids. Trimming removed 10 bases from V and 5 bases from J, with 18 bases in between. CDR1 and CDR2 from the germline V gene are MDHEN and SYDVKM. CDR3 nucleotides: TGTGCCACTAAAGAGGGGGACATAGACGAGCAGTACTTC. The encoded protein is CATKEGDIDEQYF.

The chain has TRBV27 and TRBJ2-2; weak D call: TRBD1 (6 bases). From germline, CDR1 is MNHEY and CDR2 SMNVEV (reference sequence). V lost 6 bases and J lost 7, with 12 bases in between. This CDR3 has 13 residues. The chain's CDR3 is CASRQGFGGELFF. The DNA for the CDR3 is TGTGCCAGCAGGCAGGGGTTCGGCGGGGAGCTGTTTTTT.

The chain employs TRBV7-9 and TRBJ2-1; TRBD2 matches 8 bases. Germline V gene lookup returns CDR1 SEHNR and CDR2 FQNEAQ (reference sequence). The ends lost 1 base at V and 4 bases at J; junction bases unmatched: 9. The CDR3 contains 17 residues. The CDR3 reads CASSLGSWREVYNEQFF. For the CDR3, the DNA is TGTGCCAGCAGCTTAGGTAGCTGGCGGGAGGTTTACAATGAGCAGTTCTTC.